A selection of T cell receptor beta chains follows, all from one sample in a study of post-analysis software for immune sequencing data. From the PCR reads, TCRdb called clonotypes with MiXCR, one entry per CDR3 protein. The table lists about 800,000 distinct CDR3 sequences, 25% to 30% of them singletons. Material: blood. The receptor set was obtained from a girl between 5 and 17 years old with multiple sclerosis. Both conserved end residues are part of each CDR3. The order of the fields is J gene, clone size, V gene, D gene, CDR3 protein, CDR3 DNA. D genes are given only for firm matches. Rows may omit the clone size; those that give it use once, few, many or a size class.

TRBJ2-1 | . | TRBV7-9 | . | CASGRLLANNEQFF | TGTGCCAGCGGGCGCCTTCTGGCGAACAATGAGCAGTTCTTC
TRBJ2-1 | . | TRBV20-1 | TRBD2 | CSARPETSGRSFTEQFF | TGCAGTGCTAGACCAGAGACTAGCGGGAGGAGCTTTACTGAGCAGTTCTTC
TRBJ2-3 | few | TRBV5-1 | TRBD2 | CASSLGPSGSLLDTQYF | TGCGCCAGCAGCTTGGGTCCTAGCGGGAGTTTGTTGGATACGCAGTATTTT
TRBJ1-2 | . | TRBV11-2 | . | CASSLGVATGIGYTF | TGTGCCAGCAGCTTAGGTGTTGCCACCGGAATTGGCTACACCTTC
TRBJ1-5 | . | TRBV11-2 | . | CASSLERGQPQHF | TGTGCCAGCAGCTTAGAGAGGGGACAGCCCCAGCATTTT
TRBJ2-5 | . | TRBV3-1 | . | CASSQGVGRGEEQYF | TGTGCCAGCAGCCAAGGAGTTGGCAGAGGTGAGGAGCAGTACTTC
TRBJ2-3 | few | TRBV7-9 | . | CASSPVGVSTDTQYF | TGTGCCAGCAGCCCCGTGGGGGTGAGCACAGATACGCAGTATTTT
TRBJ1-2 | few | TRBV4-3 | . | CASSQDLRQDMVRYTF | TGCGCCAGCAGCCAAGATCTGAGACAGGACATGGTACGCTACACCTTC
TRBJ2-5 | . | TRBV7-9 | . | CASSTWDEKETQYF | TGTGCCAGCAGCACCTGGGACGAGAAAGAGACCCAGTACTTC
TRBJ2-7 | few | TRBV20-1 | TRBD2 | CSARGSSGRDAYEQYF | TGCAGTGCTAGAGGTTCTAGCGGGAGAGATGCCTACGAGCAGTACTTC
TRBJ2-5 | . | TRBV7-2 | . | CASSPRNGVETQYF | TGTGCCAGCAGCCCCCGGAACGGAGTGGAGACCCAGTACTTC
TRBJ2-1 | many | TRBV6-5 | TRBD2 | CASSYGLAGNEQFF | TGTGCCAGCAGTTACGGGCTAGCGGGCAATGAGCAGTTCTTC
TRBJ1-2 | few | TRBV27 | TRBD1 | CASSFSSGGIYGYTF | TGTGCCAGCAGTTTTTCGTCAGGGGGCATCTATGGCTACACCTTC
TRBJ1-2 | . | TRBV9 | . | CASSVGGTYYGYTF | TGTGCCAGCAGCGTAGGTGGCACCTACTATGGCTACACCTTC
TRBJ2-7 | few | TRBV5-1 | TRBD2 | CASSFSGGDYEQYF | TGCGCCAGCAGCTTCTCGGGGGGGGACTACGAGCAGTACTTC
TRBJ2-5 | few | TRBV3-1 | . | CASSQDYETQYF | TGTGCCAGCAGCCAAGATTACGAGACCCAGTACTTC
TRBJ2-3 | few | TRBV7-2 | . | CASSHEGVTDTQYF | TGTGCCAGCAGCCATGAGGGGGTCACAGATACGCAGTATTTT
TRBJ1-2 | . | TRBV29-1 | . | CSVAGHLAEGYGYTF | TGCAGCGTTGCGGGACACCTCGCTGAAGGATATGGCTACACCTTC
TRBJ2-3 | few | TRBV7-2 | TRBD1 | CASSLGRQGFVLDTQYF | TGTGCCAGCAGCTTAGGGAGACAGGGCTTCGTTTTGGATACGCAGTATTTT
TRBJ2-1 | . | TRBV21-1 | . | CASSPWGLAGVWEQFF | TGTGCCAGCAGCCCCTGGGGACTAGCGGGAGTATGGGAGCAGTTCTTC
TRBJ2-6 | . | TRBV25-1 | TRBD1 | CASSESPLRQGWSIGADVLTF | TGTGCCAGCAGTGAATCGCCCCTGCGACAGGGATGGAGTATTGGGGCCGACGTCCTGACTTTC